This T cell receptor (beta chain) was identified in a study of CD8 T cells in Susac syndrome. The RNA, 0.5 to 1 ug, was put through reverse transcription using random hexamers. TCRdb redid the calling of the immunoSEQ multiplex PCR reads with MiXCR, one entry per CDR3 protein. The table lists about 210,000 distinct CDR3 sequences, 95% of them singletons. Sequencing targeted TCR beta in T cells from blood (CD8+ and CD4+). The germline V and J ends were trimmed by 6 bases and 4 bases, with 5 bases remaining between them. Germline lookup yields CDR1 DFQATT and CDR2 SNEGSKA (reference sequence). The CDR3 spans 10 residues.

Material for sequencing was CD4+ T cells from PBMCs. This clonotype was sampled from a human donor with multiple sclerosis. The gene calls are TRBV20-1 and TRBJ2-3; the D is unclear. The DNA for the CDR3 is TGCAGTGCCCCGGCAGATACGCAGTATTTT. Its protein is CSAPADTQYF.